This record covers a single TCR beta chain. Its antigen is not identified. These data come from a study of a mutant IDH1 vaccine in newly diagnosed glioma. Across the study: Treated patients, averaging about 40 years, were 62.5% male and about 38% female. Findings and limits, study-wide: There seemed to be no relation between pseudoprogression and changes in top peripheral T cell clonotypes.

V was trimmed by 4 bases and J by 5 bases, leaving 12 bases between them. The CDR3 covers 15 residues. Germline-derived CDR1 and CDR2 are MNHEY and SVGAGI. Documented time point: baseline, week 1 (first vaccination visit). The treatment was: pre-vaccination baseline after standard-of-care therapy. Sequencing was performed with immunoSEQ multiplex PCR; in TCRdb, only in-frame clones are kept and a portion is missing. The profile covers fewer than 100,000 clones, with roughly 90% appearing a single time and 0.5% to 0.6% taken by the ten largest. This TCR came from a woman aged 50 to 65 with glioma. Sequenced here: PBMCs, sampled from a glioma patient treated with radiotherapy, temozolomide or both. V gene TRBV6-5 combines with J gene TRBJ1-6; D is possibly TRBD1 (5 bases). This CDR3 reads CASSWDGTNNSPLHF. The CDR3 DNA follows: TGTGCCAGCAGTTGGGACGGCACGAATAATTCACCCCTCCACTTT.